Listed below are T cell receptor beta chains from one sample, sequenced in a study of vaccination and CD4 T cells after COVID-19. Antigens of these TCRs are unknown. TCRdb ran MiXCR on the PCR reads and lists one entry per CDR3 protein. The repertoire includes 9,900 or so distinct CDR3 sequences, about 31% of them detected once, and less than 20% sits in the top ten. The sequenced sample was CD4+ T cells from blood, cultured in vitro, obtained after SARS-CoV-2 vaccination. These receptor sequences come from a human donor who had recovered from COVID-19. The CDR3 runs from the conserved cysteine through the conserved F or W. D genes are given only for firm matches. Size is stated for part of the rows, as once, few or many counts, or as a class when the clone is expanded.

d_gene	abundance	v_gene	j_gene	CDR3nt	CDR3aa
TRBD1	few	TRBV11-2	TRBJ1-6	TGTGCCAGCAGCCGAATGACAGGGGCGGGTAGGTCACCCCTCCACTTT	CASSRMTGAGRSPLHF
TRBD1	NA	TRBV28	TRBJ2-7	TGTGCCAGCATAAAAGGGGGCCTCACCTACGAGCAGTACTTC	CASIKGGLTYEQYF
NA	NA	TRBV28	TRBJ2-7	TGTGCCAGCAGTCCCCCGGACGGCTCCGGGCCCTACGAGCAGTACTTC	CASSPPDGSGPYEQYF
TRBD1	few	TRBV20-1	TRBJ1-2	TGCAGTGCTAGAGGAACCGGGACAGGGAATGGCTACACCTTC	CSARGTGTGNGYTF
NA	NA	TRBV6-2/TRBV6-3	TRBJ2-7	TGTGCCAGCACCCCAACCCCCTACTCGAGGCGGGAGCAGTACTTC	CASTPTPYSRREQYF
NA	few	TRBV27	TRBJ1-1	TGTGCCAGCAGACCGGGGGCTGGAAACACTGAAGCTTTCTTT	CASRPGAGNTEAFF
TRBD1	few	TRBV6-1	TRBJ1-5	TGTGCCAGCAGCCTGGGACAGGGGACGCCGCCCCAGCATTTT	CASSLGQGTPPQHF
NA	NA	TRBV25-1	TRBJ1-1	TGTGCCAGCAGTCTCTCGGGAGGAGTAACTGAAGCTTTCTTT	CASSLSGGVTEAFF
TRBD1	few	TRBV10-2	TRBJ1-5	TGCGCCAGCAGTGTTGACAGGGGGAGCAATCAGCCCCAGCATTTT	CASSVDRGSNQPQHF
TRBD2	few	TRBV11-2	TRBJ2-1	TGTGCCAGCAGCTTAATGACTAGCGGCTACAATGAGCAGTTCTTC	CASSLMTSGYNEQFF
NA	NA	TRBV2	TRBJ2-7	TGTGCCGGAACTCGGCCGGGGGAGAACTCCTACGAGCAGTACTTC	CAGTRPGENSYEQYF
NA	NA	TRBV6-4	TRBJ1-1	TGTGCCAGCAGTGAAAAACCCACCCTATCCACTGAAGCTTTCTTT	CASSEKPTLSTEAFF
NA	NA	TRBV10-3	TRBJ2-7	TGTGCCATCACCCGGGGAGGGGGGGGATCCTACGAGCAGTACTTC	CAITRGGGGSYEQYF
TRBD1	NA	TRBV19	TRBJ1-1	TGTGCCAGTAGGAACAGGGGAGCTGGCACTGAAGCTTTCTTT	CASRNRGAGTEAFF
TRBD2	few	TRBV24-1	TRBJ2-2	TGTGCCACCACCGCTGGGACTAGCGGGACCGGGGAGCTGTTTTTT	CATTAGTSGTGELFF
TRBD2	NA	TRBV7-2	TRBJ2-7	TGTGCCAGCAGCCAACTAGCGGGGATAGGGTACGAGCAGTACTTC	CASSQLAGIGYEQYF
NA	few	TRBV20-1	TRBJ1-4	TGCAGTGCTAGAGATTGGGGAAATGCAACTAATGAAAAACTGTTTTTT	CSARDWGNATNEKLFF
NA	medium-sized	TRBV7-2	TRBJ2-3	TGTGCCAGCAGCTTAGCCCGGGCTAGAAGTGCAGATACGCAGTATTTT	CASSLARARSADTQYF
NA	NA	TRBV20-1	TRBJ1-5	TGCGGTCTTAGGGAGGGTGGGAGCAATCAGCCCCAGCATTTT	CGLREGGSNQPQHF
NA	few	TRBV27	TRBJ2-7	TGTGCCAGCAGTTTATCGGGGGTTGGGGGTCAGCAGTACTTC	CASSLSGVGGQQYF
NA	NA	TRBV7-6	TRBJ2-7	TGTGCCAGCAGCTTAGGGCAGGTGCAGTACTTC	CASSLGQVQYF
TRBD1	few	TRBV20-1	TRBJ1-5	TGCAGTGCTAGGCGGACAGGTAGCAATCAGCCCCAGCATTTT	CSARRTGSNQPQHF
NA	few	TRBV6-1	TRBJ2-2	TGTGCCATCCTGGACACGAACACCGGGGAGCTGTTTTTT	CAILDTNTGELFF
NA	NA	TRBV7-9	TRBJ2-2	TGTGCCAGCAGCTTAGGACAGAACACCGGGGAGCTGTTTTTT	CASSLGQNTGELFF
NA	few	TRBV7-2	TRBJ2-1	TGTGCCAGCAGCCTAGATCCGACAGACAACAATGAGCAGTTCTTC	CASSLDPTDNNEQFF
TRBD1	NA	TRBV7-2	TRBJ1-2	TGTGCCAGCAGCTTAGGGGGAGTAAGGGGACAGGGGACCGAATATGGCTACACCTTC	CASSLGGVRGQGTEYGYTF
NA	NA	TRBV6-2/TRBV6-3	TRBJ2-5	TGTGCCAGCAGTCAAAGACCCGACCGGGCCGCGAGCGGGACCCAGTACTTC	CASSQRPDRAASGTQYF
NA	few	TRBV20-1	TRBJ2-5	TGCAGTGCTAGAATTCGGGAGACCCAGTACTTC	CSARIRETQYF
TRBD2	NA	TRBV4-1	TRBJ2-1	TGCGCCAGCAGAGACACTAGCGGGACTTTGTATGAGCAGTTCTTC	CASRDTSGTLYEQFF
NA	NA	TRBV24-1	TRBJ1-6	TGTGCCACCAGTGATTTGGAGTTATACAAGCGCTCCTATAATTCACCCCTCCACTTT	CATSDLELYKRSYNSPLHF
NA	few	TRBV29-1	TRBJ1-2	TGCAGCGTTGAGGATTACTATGGCTACACCTTC	CSVEDYYGYTF
NA	medium-sized	TRBV6-5	TRBJ1-6	TGTGCCAGCAGTTACGTCGGCAGCCTCAGCTCCTATAATTCACCCCTCCACTTT	CASSYVGSLSSYNSPLHF
NA	NA	TRBV6-1	TRBJ2-7	TGTGCCAGCAGGGGAAGTGGTTTGTTCTACGAGCAGTACTTC	CASRGSGLFYEQYF
NA	NA	TRBV6-2/TRBV6-3	TRBJ1-2	TGTGCCAGCAGTAGGACATTGGACTACACCTTC	CASSRTLDYTF
NA	NA	TRBV20-1	TRBJ2-2	TGCAGTGCTAGAGATCACACCGGGGAGCTGTTTTTT	CSARDHTGELFF
NA	NA	TRBV11-2	TRBJ1-3	TGTGCCAGCCGCTGGTGGGGGGCCTCTGGAAACACCATATATTTT	CASRWWGASGNTIYF
NA	NA	TRBV18	TRBJ2-2	TGTGCCAGCTCCCTGGGATCTCGGGTCCGCGGGGACACCGGGGAGCTGTTTTTT	CASSLGSRVRGDTGELFF
NA	NA	TRBV19	TRBJ2-5	TGTGCCAGTAGTATAGCGCGGGAGACCCAGTACTTC	CASSIARETQYF
NA	NA	TRBV29-1	TRBJ1-5	TGCAGCGTTGAAGATAAGGTGGGGCAGCCCCAGCATTTT	CSVEDKVGQPQHF
NA	NA	TRBV6-2/TRBV6-3	TRBJ1-5	TGTGCCAGCAGCCGCTTCGGGAGCAATCAGCCCCAGCATTTT	CASSRFGSNQPQHF
NA	few	TRBV6-2/TRBV6-3	TRBJ1-6	TGTGCCAGCAGTTCCGCCGGGCCGCTTAATTCACCCCTCCACTTT	CASSSAGPLNSPLHF
NA	NA	TRBV2	TRBJ1-1	TGTGCCAGCGGCATGTCTTATTTGAACACTGAAGCTTTCTTT	CASGMSYLNTEAFF